The 7 T cell receptor beta chains reported below all come from one sample, sequenced in a study of spatial heterogeneity in lung cancer. Their recognized antigens are unknown. Findings and caveats of the study: Counts that tracked tumor mutation counts were those of expanded intratumoral alpha and beta TCRs.

TCRdb analysed the 5' RACE reads with MiXCR anew, one entry per CDR3 protein. The table records 7,500 to 10,000 distinct CDR3 sequences, about 54% of them present only once. Regarding time point: sample taken at primary tumor resection. Material: lung tumor tissue, obtained at surgery. Source of these receptors: a female donor with early-stage non-small cell lung cancer.

Of note for this clonotype: Since it is a stray read in a library aimed at alpha chains, this beta chain has a size that is not meaningful. V gene TRBV7-2 combines with J gene TRBJ2-5; 14 positions agree with TRBD2. CDR1 SGHTA and CDR2 FQGNSA come from the germline V gene. The V gene end was trimmed by 8 bases and the J gene end by 6 bases; junction bases not matched to a gene: 2. This CDR3 is built from 13 residues. In DNA, the CDR3 is TGTGCCAGCGGACTAGCGGGGGGACAGACCCAGTACTTC. It yields the protein CASGLAGGQTQYF.

As concerns this clonotype: Little can be read into the size of this beta chain, an off-target read in a library designed for alpha chains. The chain is built from TRBV9 and TRBJ2-7; no definite D call. The CDR3 runs 13 residues. Germline V lookup: CDR1 SGDLS, CDR2 YYNGEE. Trimming took 5 bases from V and 2 from J, leaving 11 bases between them. CDR3 loop: CASSPTTTYEQYF. CDR3 bases: TGTGCCAGCAGTCCCACTACCACCTACGAGCAGTACTTC.

Worth noting for this clonotype: The library was designed around alpha chains, so this beta chain is a stray read whose abundance carries little weight. J is TRBJ2-6 and V is TRBV6-1; D is ambiguous. From germline, CDR1 is MNHNS and CDR2 SASEGT. V was clipped by 4 bases and J by 0 bases, with 7 bases between them. CDR3 size: 15 residues. This CDR3 reads CASSVQISGANVLTF. CDR3 sequence (DNA): TGTGCCAGCAGTGTACAGATCTCTGGGGCCAACGTCCTGACTTTC.

Only a few counts were recorded for this clonotype. Found in a library prepared for alpha chains, this beta chain is an off-target read, and its abundance has little meaning. The chain has TRBV12-3 or TRBV12-4 and TRBJ1-5; D not certain. The CDR3 loop spans 13 amino acids. Deletions cut 1 base from V and 7 bases from J, with 8 bases between. This chain's CDR3 is CASSLGNQQPQHF. As DNA, the CDR3 is TGTGCCAGCAGTTTAGGGAATCAACAGCCCCAGCATTTT.

About this clonotype itself: The library was designed around alpha chains, so this beta chain is a stray read whose abundance carries little weight. The chain combines TRBV7-9 with TRBJ2-3; 9 nucleotides line up with TRBD2. The CDR3 totals 16 residues. Germline V gives CDR1 SEHNR, CDR2 FQNEAQ (reference sequence). V dropped 3 bases and J dropped 1; count of bases not matched to a gene: 5. The CDR3 coding sequence is TGTGCCAGCAGCTTTAGCGGGGGTGAAGGCACAGATACGCAGTATTTT. Translating gives CASSFSGGEGTDTQYF. The complete variable domain, with remaining parts taken from reference TRBV7-9 and TRBJ2-3, reads DTGVSQNPRHKITKRGQNVTFRCDPISEHNRLYWYRQTLGQGPEFLTYFQNEAQLEKSRLLSDRFSAERPKGSFSTLEIQRTEQGDSAMYLCASSFSGGEGTDTQYFGPGTRLTVL.

As regards this clonotype: A junction boundary mismatches the germline segment, possibly from a read error. Since the library was made to target alpha chains, this beta chain is a stray read and its abundance is not meaningful. This chain joins TRBV5-1 and TRBJ1-2; D remains ambiguous. The CDR3 spans 13 residues. The germline gives CDR1 SGHRS, CDR2 YFSETQ. The DNA for the CDR3 is TGTGCCAGCAGCTTGGATCTGGGAAGCGGCTACACCTTC. As protein: CASSLDLGSGYTF.

Note on this clonotype: A library prepared for alpha chains yielded this beta chain as an off-target read; its size is of little meaning. J is TRBJ1-5 and V is TRBV29-1; 8 bases are shared with TRBD1. CDR3 length: 15 amino acids. V was clipped by 5 bases and J by 2 bases; unmatched bases: 8. Germline-derived CDR1 and CDR2 are SQVTM and ANQGSEA. Here the CDR3 DNA reads TGCAGCGTTACCGCAGGGGGCGTAGGCAATCAGCCCCAGCATTTT. It encodes CSVTAGGVGNQPQHF.